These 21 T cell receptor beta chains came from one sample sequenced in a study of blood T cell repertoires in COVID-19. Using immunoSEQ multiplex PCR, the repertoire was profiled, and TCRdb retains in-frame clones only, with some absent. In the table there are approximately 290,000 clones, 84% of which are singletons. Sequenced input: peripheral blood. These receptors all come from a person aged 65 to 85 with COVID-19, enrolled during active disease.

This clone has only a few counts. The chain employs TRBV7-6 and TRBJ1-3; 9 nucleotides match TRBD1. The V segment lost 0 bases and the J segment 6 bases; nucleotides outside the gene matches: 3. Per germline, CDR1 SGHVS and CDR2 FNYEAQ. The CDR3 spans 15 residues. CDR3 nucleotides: TGTGCCAGCAGCTTAGCGGGACAGGGTGTAAACACCATATATTTT. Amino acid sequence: CASSLAGQGVNTIYF. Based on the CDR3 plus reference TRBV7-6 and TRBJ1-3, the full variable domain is GAGVSQSPRYKVTKRGQDVALRCDPISGHVSLYWYRQALGQGPEFLTYFNYEAQQDKSGLPNDRFSAERPEGSISTLTIQRTEQRDSAMYRCASSLAGQGVNTIYFGEGSWLTVV.

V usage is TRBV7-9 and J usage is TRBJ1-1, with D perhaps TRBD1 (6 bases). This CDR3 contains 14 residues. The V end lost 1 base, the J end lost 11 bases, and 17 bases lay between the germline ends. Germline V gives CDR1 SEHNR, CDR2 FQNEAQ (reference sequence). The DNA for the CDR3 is TGTGCCAGCAGCTTAGATTGGGGGGGCAGGGCTGCTTTCTTT. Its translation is CASSLDWGGRAAFF.

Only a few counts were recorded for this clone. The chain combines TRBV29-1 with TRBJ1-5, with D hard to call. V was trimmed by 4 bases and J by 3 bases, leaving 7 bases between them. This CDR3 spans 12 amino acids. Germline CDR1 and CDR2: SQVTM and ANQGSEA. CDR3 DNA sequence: TGCAGCGTTGGGACTCACAATCAGCCCCAGCATTTT. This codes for CSVGTHNQPQHF.

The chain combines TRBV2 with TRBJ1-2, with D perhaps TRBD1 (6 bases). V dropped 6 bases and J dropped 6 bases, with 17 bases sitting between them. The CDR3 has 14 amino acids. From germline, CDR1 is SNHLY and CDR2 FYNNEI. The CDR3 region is CASRSDRPDDGYTF. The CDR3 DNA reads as TGTGCCAGCAGATCAGACAGGCCTGACGATGGCTACACCTTC.

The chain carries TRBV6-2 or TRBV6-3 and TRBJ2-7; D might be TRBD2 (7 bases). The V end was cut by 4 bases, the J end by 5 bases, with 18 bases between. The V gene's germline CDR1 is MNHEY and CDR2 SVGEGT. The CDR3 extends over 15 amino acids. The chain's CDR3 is CASSSPGGPTHEQYF. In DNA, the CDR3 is TGTGCCAGCAGTTCCCCGGGGGGCCCCACCCACGAGCAGTACTTC.

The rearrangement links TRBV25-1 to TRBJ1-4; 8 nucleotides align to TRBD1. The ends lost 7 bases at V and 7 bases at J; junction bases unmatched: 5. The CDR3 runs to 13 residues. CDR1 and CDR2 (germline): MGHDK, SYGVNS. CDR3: CASNPQGVEKLFF. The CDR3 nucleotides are TGTGCCAGCAACCCACAGGGGGTTGAAAAACTGTTTTTT.

For the CDR3, the DNA is TGTGCCAGCAGCCCCGGTTCGTCTTACAATCAGCCCCAGCATTTT. This codes for CASSPGSSYNQPQHF. The rearrangement joins TRBV7-9 to TRBJ1-5, with D unclear. Germline-derived CDR1 and CDR2 are SEHNR and FQNEAQ (reference sequence). CDR3 length: 15 residues. V was trimmed by 5 bases and J by 3 bases, leaving 14 bases between them.

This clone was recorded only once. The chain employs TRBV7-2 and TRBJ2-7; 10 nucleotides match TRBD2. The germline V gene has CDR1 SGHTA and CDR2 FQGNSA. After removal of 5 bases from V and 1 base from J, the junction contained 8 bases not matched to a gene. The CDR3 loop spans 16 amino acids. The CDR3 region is CASSISSSGGSYEQYF. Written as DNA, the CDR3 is TGTGCCAGCAGCATCTCCTCTAGCGGGGGATCCTACGAGCAGTACTTC.

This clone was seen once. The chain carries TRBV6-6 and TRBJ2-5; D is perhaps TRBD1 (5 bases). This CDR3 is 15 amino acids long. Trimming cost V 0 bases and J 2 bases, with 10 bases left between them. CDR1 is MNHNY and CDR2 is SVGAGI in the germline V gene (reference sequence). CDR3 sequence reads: CASSYSLPGQETQYF. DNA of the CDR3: TGTGCCAGCAGTTACTCGTTGCCAGGGCAAGAGACCCAGTACTTC.

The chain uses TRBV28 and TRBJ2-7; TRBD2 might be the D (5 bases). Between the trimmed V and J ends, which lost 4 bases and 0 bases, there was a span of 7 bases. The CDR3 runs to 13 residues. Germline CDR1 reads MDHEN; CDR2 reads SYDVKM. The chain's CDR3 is CASSSRDSYEQYF. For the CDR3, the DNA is TGTGCCAGCAGTTCGAGGGACTCCTACGAGCAGTACTTC. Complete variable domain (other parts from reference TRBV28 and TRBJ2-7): DVKVTQSSRYLVKRTGEKVFLECVQDMDHENMFWYRQDPGLGLRLIYFSYDVKMKEKGDIPEGYSVSREKKERFSLILESASTNQTSMYLCASSSRDSYEQYFGPGTRLTVT.

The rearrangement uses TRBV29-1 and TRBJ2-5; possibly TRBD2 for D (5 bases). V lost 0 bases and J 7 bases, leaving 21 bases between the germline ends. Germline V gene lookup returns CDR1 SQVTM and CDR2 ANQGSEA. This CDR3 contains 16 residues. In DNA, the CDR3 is TGCAGCGTTGAAGATCTGAGGGATCGGTCTTCGTGGACCCAGTACTTC. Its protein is CSVEDLRDRSSWTQYF.

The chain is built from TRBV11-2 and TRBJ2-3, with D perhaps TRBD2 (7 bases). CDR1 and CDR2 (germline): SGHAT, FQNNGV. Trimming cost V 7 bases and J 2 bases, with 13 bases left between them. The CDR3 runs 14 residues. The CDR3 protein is CASIQGRVTDTQYF. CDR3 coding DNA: TGTGCCAGCATCCAGGGGAGGGTCACAGATACGCAGTATTTT.

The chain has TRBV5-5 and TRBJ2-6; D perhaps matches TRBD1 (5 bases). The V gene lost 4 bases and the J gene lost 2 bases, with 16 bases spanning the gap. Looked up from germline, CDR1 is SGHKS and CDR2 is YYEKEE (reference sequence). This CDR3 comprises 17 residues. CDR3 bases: TGTGCCAGCAGCCCAATGCCGCCAGGGACTGGGGCCAACGTCCTGACTTTC. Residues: CASSPMPPGTGANVLTF.

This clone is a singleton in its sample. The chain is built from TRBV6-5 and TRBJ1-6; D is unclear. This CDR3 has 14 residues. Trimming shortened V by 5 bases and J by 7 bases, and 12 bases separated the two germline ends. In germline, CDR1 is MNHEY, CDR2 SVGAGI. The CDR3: CASSQTRANSPLHF. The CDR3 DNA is TGTGCCAGCAGTCAAACTCGAGCGAATTCACCCCTCCACTTT.

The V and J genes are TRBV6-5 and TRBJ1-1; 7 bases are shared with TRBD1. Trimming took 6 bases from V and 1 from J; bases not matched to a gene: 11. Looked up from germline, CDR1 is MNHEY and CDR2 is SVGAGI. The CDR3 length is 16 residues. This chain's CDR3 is CASSYNPGTANTEAFF. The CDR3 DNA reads TGTGCCAGCAGCTACAACCCCGGGACAGCGAACACTGAAGCTTTCTTT.

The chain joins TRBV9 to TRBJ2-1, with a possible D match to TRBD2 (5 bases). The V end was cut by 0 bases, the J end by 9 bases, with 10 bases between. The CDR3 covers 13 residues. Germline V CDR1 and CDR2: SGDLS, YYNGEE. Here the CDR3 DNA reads TGTGCCAGCAGCGTAGTCGGCGGGTCTGAGCAGTTCTTC. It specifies CASSVVGGSEQFF.

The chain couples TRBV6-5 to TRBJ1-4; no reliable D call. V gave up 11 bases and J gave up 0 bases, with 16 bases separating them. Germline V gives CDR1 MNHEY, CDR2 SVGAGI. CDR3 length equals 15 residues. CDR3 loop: CACSGLGATNEKLFF. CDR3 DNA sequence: TGTGCCTGTTCTGGTCTGGGAGCAACTAATGAAAAACTGTTTTTT.

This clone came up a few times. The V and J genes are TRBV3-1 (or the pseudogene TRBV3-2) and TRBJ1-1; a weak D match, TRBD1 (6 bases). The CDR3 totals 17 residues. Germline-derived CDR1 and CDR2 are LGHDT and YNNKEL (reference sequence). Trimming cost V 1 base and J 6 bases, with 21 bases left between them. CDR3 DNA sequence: TGTGCCAGCAGCCAAGGTTTCGGCGGGCAGGGGTTCGCTGAAGCTTTCTTT. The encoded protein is CASSQGFGGQGFAEAFF.

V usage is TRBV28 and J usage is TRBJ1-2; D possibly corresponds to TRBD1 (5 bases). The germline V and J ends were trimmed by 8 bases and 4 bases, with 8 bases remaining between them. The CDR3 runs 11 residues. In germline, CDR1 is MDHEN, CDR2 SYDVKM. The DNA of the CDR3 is TGTGCCAGCCAGGGTGGCTATGGCTACACCTTC. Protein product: CASQGGYGYTF.

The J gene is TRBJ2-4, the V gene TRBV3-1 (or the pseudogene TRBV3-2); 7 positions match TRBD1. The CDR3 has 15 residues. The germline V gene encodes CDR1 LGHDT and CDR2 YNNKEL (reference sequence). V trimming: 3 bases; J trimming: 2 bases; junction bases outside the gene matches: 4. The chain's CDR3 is CASSHTGDPKNIQYF. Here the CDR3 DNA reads TGTGCCAGCAGCCACACAGGGGACCCCAAAAACATTCAGTACTTC.

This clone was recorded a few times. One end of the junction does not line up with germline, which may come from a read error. CDR3 coding DNA: TGTGCCAGCATCTTACAGGGCAGAGGCTCCTACAATGAGCAGTTCTTC. It codes for CASILQGRGSYNEQFF. This chain joins TRBV7-8 and TRBJ2-1; D possibly corresponds to TRBD1 (6 bases). The CDR3 extends over 16 amino acids. Looked up from germline, CDR1 is SGHVS and CDR2 is FQNEAQ.